Sequencing of this T cell receptor (beta chain) was carried out in a study of OX40 agonist ivuxolimab in advanced cancers. The overall study: The dose of intravenous ivuxolimab that patients received every 2 weeks ranged from 0.01 to 10 mg/kg.

Trimming left V 3 bases short and J 7 bases short, with 13 bases between. Germline lookup yields CDR1 LNHDA and CDR2 SQIVND (reference sequence). This CDR3 spans 14 amino acids. Produced via immunoSEQ multiplex PCR; TCRdb's table is partial and in-frame only. The data contain around 70,000 clones, almost 90% of them singletons. Source: CD4+ or CD8+ T cells sorted from blood, taken in a trial of the OX40 agonist ivuxolimab. The receptor's source is an adult with an advanced solid tumor such as melanoma, head and neck, liver or kidney cancer. The rearrangement joins TRBV19 to TRBJ1-5, with D perhaps matching TRBD1 (6 bases). The DNA for the CDR3 is TGTGCCAGTAGTATCCAGAGGGGGGGACAGCCCCAGCATTTT. It codes for CASSIQRGGQPQHF.